Below are 25 T cell receptor beta chains sequenced from a single sample in a study of identical twins' blood T cells. TCRdb used MiXCR to reprocess the 5' RACE reads, holding one entry per CDR3 protein. The table lists a few hundred thousand distinct CDR3 sequences, 28% of them singletons. Sequenced input: PBMCs. These receptors were collected from a woman aged 18 to 50 in good health.

Only a few counts were recorded for this clonotype. The rearrangement links TRBV6-6 to TRBJ1-1; D possibly corresponds to TRBD1 (6 bases). CDR1 MNHNY and CDR2 SVGAGI come from the germline V gene (reference sequence). This CDR3 region has 12 residues. V was shortened by 7 bases and J by 8 bases, with 14 bases between the two germline ends. In DNA form, the CDR3 reads TGTGCCAGCACTTTTGGGCAGGGGGAAGCTTTCTTT. Protein: CASTFGQGEAFF.

The chain recombines TRBV5-4 with TRBJ1-1; D gene unclear. Germline V gene data show CDR1 as SGHNT and CDR2 as YYREEE (reference sequence). The CDR3 extends over 15 amino acids. Trimming removed 4 bases at V and 3 bases at J, with 16 bases between. DNA for the CDR3: TGTGCCAGCAGCGACTTCCTGGAAAAGGACACTGAAGCTTTCTTT. Its translation: CASSDFLEKDTEAFF.

This clonotype was seen a handful of times. This chain connects TRBV5-8 to TRBJ1-4; D remains unclear. V lost 5 bases to trimming and J lost 5 bases, with 4 bases between them. The CDR3 length is 11 residues. Per the germline V gene, CDR1 is SGHTS and CDR2 is YDEGEE. The CDR3 DNA reads TGTGCCAGCAGTGGAAATGAAAAACTGTTTTTT. Amino acids: CASSGNEKLFF.

As for this clonotype: The junction differs from germline at one of its ends, possibly a read error. The rearrangement uses TRBV10-1 and TRBJ2-3; D gene uncertain. Germline V lookup: CDR1 WNHNN, CDR2 SYGVQD (reference sequence). The length of the CDR3 is 14 residues. Here the CDR3 reads CTSSGLPDSDTQYF. DNA for the CDR3: TGCACCAGCAGTGGCCTCCCCGATTCAGATACACAGTATTTT.

The chain carries TRBV10-3 and TRBJ2-1; a possible D gene is TRBD2 (5 bases). Germline lookup yields CDR1 ENHRY and CDR2 SYGVKD. Trimming stripped 0 bases from V and 3 bases from J, with 12 bases between. This CDR3 comprises 16 residues. The CDR3 loop reads CAISESVFGDYNEQFF. As DNA, the CDR3 is TGTGCCATCAGTGAGTCAGTCTTCGGGGACTACAATGAGCAGTTCTTC.

This clonotype occurred once. One end of the junction varies from germline; a read error may be responsible. The chain combines TRBV5-1 with TRBJ1-1; D gene unclear. Germline CDR1 SGHRS, CDR2 YFSETQ. The CDR3 spans 14 residues. This chain's CDR3 is CASSFDQANTGAFF. The CDR3 nucleotides read TGCGCCAGCAGCTTTGATCAGGCGAACACTGGAGCTTTCTTT.

This clonotype has just a few counts. The chain couples TRBV3-1 to TRBJ1-5; the D is unclear. V was pared by 1 base and J by 3 bases, with 7 bases between. The CDR3 runs 14 residues. The germline gives CDR1 LGHDT, CDR2 YNNKEL (reference sequence). The CDR3 DNA is TGTGCCAGCAGCCAAGGGGTAACCAATCAGCCCCAGCATTTT. Protein: CASSQGVTNQPQHF.

The chain has TRBV27 and TRBJ1-2; D unresolved. The germline V and J ends were trimmed by 0 bases and 0 bases, with 14 bases remaining between them. This CDR3 is 17 amino acids long. CDR1 is MNHEY and CDR2 is SMNVEV in the germline V gene (reference sequence). This CDR3 is CASSLSPWTPTNYGYTF. The CDR3, as DNA: TGTGCCAGCAGTTTATCGCCGTGGACCCCCACTAACTATGGCTACACCTTC.

This chain joins TRBV12-3 or TRBV12-4 and TRBJ1-4; 9 bases align to TRBD1. V shed 3 bases, J shed 10 bases, and the junction held 3 bases outside the gene matches. CDR3 length: 13 residues. DNA of the CDR3: TGTGCCAGCAGTTTTACAGGGGGCAGAAAACTGTTTTTT. It encodes CASSFTGGRKLFF.

J is TRBJ2-1 and V is TRBV19; D remains ambiguous. Trimming left V 7 bases short and J 9 bases short, with 10 bases between. The CDR3 totals 11 residues. Per germline, CDR1 LNHDA and CDR2 SQIVND (reference sequence). In DNA form, the CDR3 reads TGTGCCAGTACCCTGAGAGGTGAGCAGTTCTTC. It is translated as CASTLRGEQFF.

The chain joins TRBV6-2 or TRBV6-3 to TRBJ2-1; D gene unclear. The V end lost 8 bases, the J end lost 11 bases, and 22 bases lay between the germline ends. This CDR3 region has 14 residues. CDR1 MNHEY and CDR2 SVGEGT come from the germline V gene. The CDR3 DNA follows: TGTGCCAGCGGCCGCTCCAGCGCCTCAATGAAGCAGTTCTTC. Encoded protein: CASGRSSASMKQFF.

Many counts were recorded for this clonotype. The V and J genes are TRBV28 and TRBJ2-2; D possibly corresponds to TRBD2 (5 bases). Germline loops: CDR1 MDHEN, CDR2 SYDVKM. The V end was cut by 7 bases, the J end by 2 bases, with 14 bases between. The CDR3 has 15 residues. The CDR3 nucleotides are TGTGCCAGCACCCCCGGGCTAGCCAACACCGGGGAGCTGTTTTTT. Its protein is CASTPGLANTGELFF.

This clonotype was detected a few times. The chain has TRBV3-1 and TRBJ1-5, with D unclear. Deletions cut 1 base from V and 5 bases from J, with 6 bases between. There are 13 residues in the CDR3. The germline gives CDR1 LGHDT, CDR2 YNNKEL (reference sequence). The CDR3 sequence: CASSQADHQPQHF. CDR3 nucleotides: TGTGCCAGCAGCCAAGCGGATCATCAGCCCCAGCATTTT.

This clonotype was found a few times. CDR3 DNA: TGCAGTGCTAGGCAGGGAGGAGGTGGAAACACCATATATTTT. Translation gives CSARQGGGGNTIYF. V usage is TRBV20-1 and J usage is TRBJ1-3; possibly TRBD1 for D (5 bases). Germline CDR1 and CDR2: DFQATT and SNEGSKA (reference sequence). The CDR3 totals 14 residues. V dropped 3 bases and J dropped 3 bases, with 12 bases sitting between them.

This clonotype was observed once. This CDR3 is missing its conserved last phenylalanine or tryptophan, likely due to a read error. This chain links TRBV6-6 with TRBJ1-2, with D possibly TRBD1 on 5 matching bases. The ends were cut back, 5 bases at V and 7 bases at J, with 17 bases in the middle. The CDR3 is 14 amino acids. From germline, CDR1 is MNHNY and CDR2 SVGAGI (reference sequence). The CDR3 loop is CASSPPRGDGGYTL. The CDR3 region has the DNA TGTGCCAGCAGTCCCCCGAGAGGGGATGGTGGCTACACCCTC.

This clonotype has ten or more counts. The CDR3 sequence: CASSFSPMNTEAFF. CDR3 in DNA: TGTGCCAGCAGCTTCTCCCCTATGAACACTGAAGCTTTCTTT. The chain carries TRBV11-2 and TRBJ1-1, with D unresolved. V lost 3 bases and J 0 bases, leaving 8 bases between the germline ends. The germline gives CDR1 SGHAT, CDR2 FQNNGV. The CDR3 has 14 amino acids.

The chain carries TRBV11-1 and TRBJ1-1, with TRBD1 identical over 8 bases. CDR3 length equals 14 residues. After removal of 0 bases from V and 4 bases from J, the junction contained 1 base not matched to a gene. The germline gives CDR1 SGHAT, CDR2 FQDESV (reference sequence). The CDR3 coding sequence is TGTGCCAGCAGCTTAGCCAGGGGGCCCACTGAAGCTTTCTTT. Its translation: CASSLARGPTEAFF.

This clonotype was detected only a few times. This rearrangement joins TRBV11-2 to TRBJ1-1; 9 bases fit TRBD1. V gave up 10 bases and J gave up 3 bases; unmatched junction bases: 6. The CDR3 totals 13 residues. The germline V gene has CDR1 SGHAT and CDR2 FQNNGV. CDR3 sequence reads: CATGTGLYTEAFF. CDR3 in DNA: TGTGCCACCGGGACAGGGCTATACACTGAAGCTTTCTTT.

Notes on this clonotype: One end of the junction varies from germline; a read error may be responsible. This chain connects TRBV18 to TRBJ2-2; perhaps TRBD2 as D (5 bases). Germline CDR1 reads KGHSH; CDR2 reads LQKENI. There are 12 residues in the CDR3. In DNA form, the CDR3 reads TGTGCCAGCTCAAAAAACACCGGGGATCTGTTTTTT. Translating it yields CASSKNTGDLFF.

The chain recombines TRBV5-1 with TRBJ1-4, with a tentative D call TRBD1 (5 bases). Germline loops: CDR1 SGHRS, CDR2 YFSETQ. Trimming removed 3 bases from V and 11 bases from J, with 17 bases in between. CDR3 length: 14 amino acids. CDR3 protein: CASSWGTPSGKLFF. The CDR3 region has the DNA TGCGCCAGCAGCTGGGGGACCCCCTCGGGGAAACTGTTTTTT.

About this clonotype itself: A much more abundant neighbour one base away suggests this may be a read error. This sequence joins TRBV3-1 and TRBJ1-2; TRBD1 is a possible D gene (6 bases). Germline V gene data show CDR1 as LGHDT and CDR2 as YNNKEL (reference sequence). CDR3 length: 15 residues. V lost 4 bases, J lost 0 bases, and 12 bases lay in between. CDR3 nucleotide sequence: TGTGCCAGCAGCCGGAATGGACAGACTAACTATGGCTACACCTTC. This translates into CASSRNGQTNYGYTF.

This clonotype was counted only a few times. Sequence at one end of the junction differs from germline and may be a read error. This chain links TRBV9 with TRBJ2-1, with 15 positions matching TRBD2. CDR1 is SGDLS, CDR2 YYNGEE, per germline. The CDR3 extends over 15 amino acids. The CDR3 loop is CANSSGTSGRYEQFF. DNA for the CDR3: TGTGCCAACAGCTCAGGGACTAGCGGGAGGTATGAGCAGTTCTTC.

As for this clonotype: A read error may be the cause here, since a much bigger clone is one base away. The rearrangement uses TRBV20-1 and TRBJ1-4, with unresolved D. Germline assignment: CDR1 DFQATT and CDR2 SNEGSKA (reference sequence). This CDR3 contains 12 residues. The CDR3 spells CSARDEVEKLLF. The DNA of the CDR3 is TGCAGTGCTAGAGATGAGGTAGAAAAACTGCTTTTT.

The chain links TRBV5-1 to TRBJ1-4; D is uncertain. Per germline, CDR1 SGHRS and CDR2 YFSETQ. The V and J ends lost 4 bases and 0 bases respectively, with 19 bases between them. This CDR3 has 18 amino acids. The CDR3 nucleotides read TGCGCCAGCAGCCCCTTGCCGGCCGATAGTTCAACTAATGAAAAACTGTTTTTT. Encoded protein: CASSPLPADSSTNEKLFF.

This clonotype showed up many times. The rearrangement joins TRBV6-6 to TRBJ2-7; D unresolved. V was pared by 0 bases and J by 6 bases, with 3 bases between. Germline CDR1 and CDR2: MNHNY and SVGAGI (reference sequence). This CDR3 has 11 residues. The CDR3 DNA follows: TGTGCCAGCAGTTACTCCCTCGAGCAGTACTTC. Translated: CASSYSLEQYF.